The 27 T cell receptor beta chains presented below share a single source sample, sequenced in a study of shared clonotypes between healthy human individuals. Naive CD8 cells lacked CD45RO and underwent positive selection for CCR7, leaving out terminally differentiated effector memory CD45RA+ cells. TCRdb keeps only in-frame clones here, not all; method: immunoSEQ multiplex PCR. This repertoire shows approximately 2,200,000 clones, about 92% found once; its top ten account for 1.5% to 2%. What was sequenced was naive CD8+ T cells from PBMCs. All receptors come from a man younger than 35 in good health. Some clones in this sample may be carry-over from other donors' samples.

V usage is TRBV6-1 and J usage is TRBJ1-5; possibly TRBD1 for D (6 bases). CDR1 is MNHNS and CDR2 is SASEGT in the germline V gene. The CDR3 spans 15 residues. V lost 3 bases to trimming and J lost 1 base, with 10 bases between them. The CDR3 loop reads CASSDHRASNQPQHF. The CDR3, as DNA: TGTGCCAGCAGTGATCACAGGGCCAGCAATCAGCCCCAGCATTTT.

This chain links TRBV9 with TRBJ1-5, with a weak D call TRBD1 (5 bases). Trimming cost V 4 bases and J 1 base, with 12 bases left between them. This CDR3 region has 15 residues. Looked up from germline, CDR1 is SGDLS and CDR2 is YYNGEE. The CDR3 loop is CASSPEGRSNQPQHF. In DNA form, the CDR3 reads TGTGCCAGCAGCCCAGAGGGACGGAGCAATCAGCCCCAGCATTTT.

The rearrangement uses TRBV4-2 and TRBJ2-1; TRBD2 matches at 13 bases. With 1 base clipped from V and 8 bases from J, the junction kept 2 bases outside the gene matches. The CDR3 length is 15 residues. The germline CDR1 and CDR2 sequences are LGHNA and YNFKEQ. The CDR3: CASSQGTSGSDEQFF. DNA of the CDR3: TGTGCCAGCAGCCAAGGGACTAGCGGGAGCGATGAGCAGTTCTTC.

The CDR3 nucleotides are TGTGCCAGTAGTCCACTCGGGGGGAGATTTGAAGCTTTCTTT. This encodes CASSPLGGRFEAFF. The V and J genes are TRBV19 and TRBJ1-1; D might be TRBD1 (5 bases). CDR1 is LNHDA and CDR2 is SQIVND in the germline V gene (reference sequence). Trimming cost V 5 bases and J 7 bases, with 17 bases left between them. This CDR3 has 14 residues.

The chain joins TRBV2 to TRBJ1-4, with 8 bases matching TRBD1. Germline V gene sequence: CDR1 SNHLY, CDR2 FYNNEI. The trim removed 6 bases at V and 4 bases at J, leaving 7 bases unmatched. The CDR3 runs to 15 residues. This CDR3 reads CASRPGQAGNEKLFF. As DNA, the CDR3 is TGTGCCAGCAGGCCGGGACAGGCCGGTAATGAAAAACTGTTTTTT.

CDR3 coding DNA: TGTGCCAGCAGCCAAGATCTCGGTGGGGACAGGCAACTCTCTCTGCCCTACAATGAGCAGTTCTTC. The encoded protein is CASSQDLGGDRQLSLPYNEQFF. This chain joins TRBV14 and TRBJ2-1; 8 nucleotides agree with TRBD1. The CDR3 has 22 amino acids. Trimming cost V 0 bases and J 2 bases; bases outside gene matches: 21. CDR1 and CDR2 (germline): SGHDN, FVKESK.

The rearrangement joins TRBV6-6 to TRBJ2-7; D uncertain. Trimming removed 7 bases from V and 6 bases from J, with 13 bases in between. The CDR3 has 12 residues. Germline CDR1 is MNHNY and CDR2 is SVGAGI (reference sequence). CDR3 sequence reads: CASTPGGVEQYF. In DNA, the CDR3 is TGTGCCAGCACTCCCGGTGGGGTCGAGCAGTACTTC.

The chain carries TRBV18 and TRBJ2-4, with 10 positions matching TRBD2. The CDR3 has 16 amino acids. V was clipped by 1 base and J by 11 bases; unmatched bases: 11. CDR1 is KGHSH, CDR2 LQKENI, per germline. CDR3 nucleotides: TGTGCCAGCTCACCACAATGGGAGCGGGAGGGCCGTGTTCAGTACTTC. It translates to CASSPQWEREGRVQYF.

This clone has just one count. The chain employs TRBV7-9 and TRBJ2-7, with a weak D call TRBD2 (6 bases). Trimming removed 1 base at V and 2 bases at J, with 12 bases between. CDR3 length equals 15 residues. In germline, CDR1 is SEHNR, CDR2 FQNEAQ (reference sequence). In nucleotides, the CDR3 is TGTGCCAGCAGCTTAGAAGCGGCGGGAACCTACGAGCAGTACTTC. It translates to CASSLEAAGTYEQYF.

The V gene is TRBV28, the J gene TRBJ2-1, with D maybe TRBD2 (5 bases). V was pared by 5 bases and J by 10 bases, with 9 bases between. The CDR3 covers 11 residues. Germline assignment: CDR1 MDHEN and CDR2 SYDVKM. DNA for the CDR3: TGTGCCAGCAGTCCACAGCGGGAGCAGTTCTTC. Its translation: CASSPQREQFF.

The rearrangement uses TRBV30 and TRBJ1-1; perhaps TRBD1 as D (6 bases). Trimming left V 5 bases short and J 1 base short, with 11 bases between. CDR3 length: 13 amino acids. Germline CDR1 is GTSNPN and CDR2 is SVGIG (reference sequence). The CDR3 sequence: CAWGKGGNTEAFF. In DNA, the CDR3 is TGTGCCTGGGGAAAAGGGGGGAACACTGAAGCTTTCTTT.

This chain connects TRBV7-8 to TRBJ1-5; D might be TRBD1 (6 bases). Deletions cut 5 bases from V and 0 bases from J, with 14 bases between. The length of the CDR3 is 16 residues. Germline V gene data show CDR1 as SGHVS and CDR2 as FQNEAQ. Written as DNA, the CDR3 is TGTGCCAGCAGCAAAAAACAGGGTTTTAGCAATCAGCCCCAGCATTTT. It codes for CASSKKQGFSNQPQHF.

The gene calls are TRBV28 and TRBJ2-1; TRBD2 aligns across 10 bases. J gave up 8 bases and V 4 bases, and 5 bases lay outside the gene matches. From germline, CDR1 is MDHEN and CDR2 SYDVKM. The length of the CDR3 is 14 residues. The CDR3 DNA sequence: TGTGCCAGCAGTTGGAGCGGGAGGGTCGATGAGCAGTTCTTC. It yields the protein CASSWSGRVDEQFF.

This chain connects TRBV18 to TRBJ2-7; TRBD1 matches 7 bases. The germline gives CDR1 KGHSH, CDR2 LQKENI. The J segment lost 0 bases and the V segment lost 3 bases, leaving 5 bases of the junction unmatched. This CDR3 region has 15 residues. The CDR3 sequence: CASSPPGQSSYEQYF. The CDR3, as DNA: TGTGCCAGCTCACCTCCGGGACAGAGCTCCTACGAGCAGTACTTC.

J is TRBJ2-7 and V is TRBV5-1, with 12 bases identical to TRBD2. The CDR3 is 15 residues long. Germline V gene lookup returns CDR1 SGHRS and CDR2 YFSETQ. V trimming: 4 bases; J trimming: 4 bases; junction bases outside the gene matches: 6. The CDR3 loop reads CASSRTGTSGYEQYF. The CDR3 nucleotides are TGCGCCAGCAGCAGGACCGGGACTAGCGGGTACGAGCAGTACTTC.

The chain uses TRBV19 and TRBJ2-7, with D perhaps matching TRBD1 or TRBD2 (6 bases each). Germline CDR1 LNHDA, CDR2 SQIVND (reference sequence). V lost 1 base, J lost 5 bases, and 21 bases lay in between. The CDR3 extends over 17 amino acids. CDR3: CASSIAYRSRRGDEQYF. The CDR3, as DNA: TGTGCCAGTAGTATAGCCTACCGAAGCCGGAGGGGGGACGAGCAGTACTTC.

The chain uses TRBV30 and TRBJ2-7, with TRBD2 as a possible D gene (5 bases). This CDR3 contains 12 residues. Germline CDR1 GTSNPN, CDR2 SVGIG (reference sequence). V lost 5 bases, J lost 0 bases, and 8 bases lay in between. Here the CDR3 DNA reads TGTGCCTGGGGGAGAGTCTCCTACGAGCAGTACTTC. Protein: CAWGRVSYEQYF.

This chain connects TRBV19 to TRBJ2-1, with 15 bases matching TRBD2. Trimming cost V 4 bases and J 3 bases; bases outside gene matches: 10. The V gene's germline CDR1 is LNHDA and CDR2 SQIVND (reference sequence). This CDR3 is built from 19 residues. The CDR3: CASSTPGSGLAGGYNEQFF. The CDR3 bases are TGTGCCAGTAGTACCCCGGGTTCGGGACTAGCGGGAGGCTACAATGAGCAGTTCTTC.

The chain combines TRBV5-1 with TRBJ2-1, with D perhaps TRBD2 (5 bases). This CDR3 spans 14 amino acids. The ends were cut back, 7 bases at V and 0 bases at J, with 11 bases in the middle. Germline CDR1 and CDR2: SGHRS and YFSETQ. CDR3 sequence (DNA): TGCGCCAGCCGTGGCGCGGGCTCCTACAATGAGCAGTTCTTC. Its translation is CASRGAGSYNEQFF.

This rearrangement joins TRBV4-1 to TRBJ1-5; D is perhaps TRBD1 (5 bases). The CDR3 length is 19 residues. Trimming left V 0 bases short and J 1 base short, with 19 bases between. Per germline, CDR1 MGHRA and CDR2 YSYEKL. CDR3 sequence: CASSQDRLGGGESNQPQHF. The CDR3, as DNA: TGCGCCAGCAGCCAAGATCGACTGGGTGGGGGTGAAAGCAATCAGCCCCAGCATTTT.

The chain has TRBV27 and TRBJ2-5; perhaps TRBD2 as D (5 bases). The germline gives CDR1 MNHEY, CDR2 SMNVEV (reference sequence). The CDR3 extends over 12 amino acids. Deletions cut 8 bases from V and 5 bases from J, with 12 bases between. The CDR3 DNA follows: TGTGCCAGCTCGGGATCAGCGGAGACCCAGTACTTC. Translated, it gives CASSGSAETQYF.

The V and J genes are TRBV6-6 and TRBJ1-5; no clear D gene. The germline V and J ends were trimmed by 0 bases and 6 bases, with 12 bases remaining between them. Germline-derived CDR1 and CDR2 are MNHNY and SVGAGI (reference sequence). The CDR3 has 15 residues. The CDR3 here is CASSYSVPVTQPQHF. The CDR3 bases are TGTGCCAGCAGTTACTCGGTGCCCGTGACTCAGCCCCAGCATTTT.

The rearrangement links TRBV11-2 to TRBJ2-3, with no clear D. V was shortened by 2 bases and J by 5 bases, with 8 bases between the two germline ends. The germline V gene encodes CDR1 SGHAT and CDR2 FQNNGV. This CDR3 spans 13 amino acids. CDR3 sequence reads: CASSLFGLDTQYF. The CDR3 nucleotides are TGTGCCAGCAGCTTATTTGGTCTAGATACGCAGTATTTT.

The rearrangement links TRBV27 to TRBJ2-7; 11 nucleotides align to TRBD2. Germline CDR1 is MNHEY and CDR2 is SMNVEV (reference sequence). J gave up 11 bases and V 5 bases, and 11 bases lay outside the gene matches. CDR3 length: 14 amino acids. CDR3 region: CASSPGTSGLEEYF. The DNA of the CDR3 is TGTGCCAGCAGTCCCGGGACTAGCGGCTTGGAGGAGTACTTC.

The chain carries TRBV5-4 and TRBJ2-2, with D uncertain. The V gene lost 5 bases and the J gene lost 3 bases, with 5 bases spanning the gap. Germline V gene lookup returns CDR1 SGHNT and CDR2 YYREEE (reference sequence). The CDR3 spans 12 residues. CDR3 sequence: CASRGYTGELFF. CDR3 sequence (DNA): TGTGCCAGCAGGGGGTACACCGGGGAGCTGTTTTTT.

The chain couples TRBV27 to TRBJ2-7; maybe TRBD2 (6 bases). V dropped 0 bases and J dropped 1 base, with 13 bases sitting between them. Germline assignment: CDR1 MNHEY and CDR2 SMNVEV (reference sequence). The CDR3 has 16 residues. CDR3 protein: CASSLSPGRGSYEQYF. For the CDR3, the DNA is TGTGCCAGCAGTTTATCCCCGGGGCGGGGATCCTACGAGCAGTACTTC.

The V gene is TRBV7-9, the J gene TRBJ1-2, with D unresolved. CDR3 size: 14 residues. CDR1 and CDR2 from the germline V gene are SEHNR and FQNEAQ (reference sequence). Trimming removed 3 bases at V and 2 bases at J, with 10 bases between. The CDR3: CASSFLMGNYGYTF. In DNA form, the CDR3 reads TGTGCCAGCAGCTTCCTAATGGGGAACTATGGCTACACCTTC.